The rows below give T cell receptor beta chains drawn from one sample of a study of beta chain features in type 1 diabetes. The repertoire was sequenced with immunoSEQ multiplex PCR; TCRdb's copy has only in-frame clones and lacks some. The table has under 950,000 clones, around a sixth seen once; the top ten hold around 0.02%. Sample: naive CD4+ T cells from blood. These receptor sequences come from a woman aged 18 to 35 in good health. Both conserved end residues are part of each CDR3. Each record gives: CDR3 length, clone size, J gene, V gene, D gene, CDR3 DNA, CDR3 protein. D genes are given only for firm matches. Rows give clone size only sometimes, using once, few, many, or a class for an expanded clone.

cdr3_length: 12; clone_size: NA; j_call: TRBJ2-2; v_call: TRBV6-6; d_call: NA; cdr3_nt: TGTGCCAGCAGGGGGAACACCGGGGAGCTGTTTTTT; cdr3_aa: CASRGNTGELFF
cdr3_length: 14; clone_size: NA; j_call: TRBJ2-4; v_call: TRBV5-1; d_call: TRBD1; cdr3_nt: TGCGCCAGCAGCCCCGGGACAGGGATGAACATTCAGTACTTC; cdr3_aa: CASSPGTGMNIQYF
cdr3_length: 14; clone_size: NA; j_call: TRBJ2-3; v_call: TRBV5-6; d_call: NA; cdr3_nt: TGTGCCAGCAGCCGGGACCTGTCGTCAGATACGCAGTATTTT; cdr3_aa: CASSRDLSSDTQYF
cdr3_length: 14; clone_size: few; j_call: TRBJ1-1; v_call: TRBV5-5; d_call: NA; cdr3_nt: TGTGCCAGCAGCACCGGACAGAACCTCAATGAAGCTTTCTTT; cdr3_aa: CASSTGQNLNEAFF
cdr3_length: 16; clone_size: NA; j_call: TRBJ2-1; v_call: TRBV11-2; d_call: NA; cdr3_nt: TGTGCCAGCAGCTTAGATAAGCGGACCGCCTACAATGAGCAGTTCTTC; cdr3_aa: CASSLDKRTAYNEQFF
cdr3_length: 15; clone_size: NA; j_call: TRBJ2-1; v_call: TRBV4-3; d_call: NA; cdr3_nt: TGCGCCAGCAGCCCAGGAGGGACTTTATACAATGAGCAGTTCTTC; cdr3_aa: CASSPGGTLYNEQFF
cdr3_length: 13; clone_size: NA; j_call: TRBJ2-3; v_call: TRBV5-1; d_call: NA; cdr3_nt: TGCGCCAGCAGGTGGGCCTCTGCAGATACGCAGTATTTT; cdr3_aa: CASRWASADTQYF
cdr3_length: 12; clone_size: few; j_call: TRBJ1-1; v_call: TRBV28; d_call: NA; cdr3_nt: TGTGCCAGCAGGCCGGGGTTATCTGAAGCTTTCTTT; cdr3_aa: CASRPGLSEAFF
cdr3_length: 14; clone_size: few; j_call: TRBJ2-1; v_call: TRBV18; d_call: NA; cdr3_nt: TGTGCCAGCTCACTATTGCGGGGTTACAATGAGCAGTTCTTC; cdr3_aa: CASSLLRGYNEQFF
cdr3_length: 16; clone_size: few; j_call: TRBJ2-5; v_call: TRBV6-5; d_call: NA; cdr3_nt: TGTGCCAGCAGTTACCGGCGGGCAGGCACACAAGAGACCCAGTACTTC; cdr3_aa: CASSYRRAGTQETQYF
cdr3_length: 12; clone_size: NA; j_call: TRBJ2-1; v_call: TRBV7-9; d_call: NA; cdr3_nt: TGTGCCAGCAACCCTGGTCACAATGAGCAGTTCTTC; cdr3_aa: CASNPGHNEQFF
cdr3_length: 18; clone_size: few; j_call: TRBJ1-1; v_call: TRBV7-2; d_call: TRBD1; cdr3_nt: TGTGCCAGCAGCTCTTTGGGGATAACAGGGGGCATGAACACTGAAGCTTTCTTT; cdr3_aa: CASSSLGITGGMNTEAFF
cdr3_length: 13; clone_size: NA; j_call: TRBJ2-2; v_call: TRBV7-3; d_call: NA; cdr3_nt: TGTGCCAGCAGCTCACCCAACACCGGGGAGCTGTTTTTT; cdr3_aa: CASSSPNTGELFF
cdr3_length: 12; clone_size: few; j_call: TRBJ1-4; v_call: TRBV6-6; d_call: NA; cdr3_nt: TGTGCCACTCGACGGGAGGGTGAAAAACTGTTTTTT; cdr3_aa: CATRREGEKLFF
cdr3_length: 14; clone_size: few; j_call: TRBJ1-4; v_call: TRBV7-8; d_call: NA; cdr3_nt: TGTGCCAGCACCCAAAAATGGAAAGGGGAAAAACTGTTTTTT; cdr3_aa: CASTQKWKGEKLFF
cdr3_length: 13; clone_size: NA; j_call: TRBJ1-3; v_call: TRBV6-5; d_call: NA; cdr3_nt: TGTGCCAGCAGTAGTCCCGGTCGTAACACCATATATTTT; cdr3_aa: CASSSPGRNTIYF
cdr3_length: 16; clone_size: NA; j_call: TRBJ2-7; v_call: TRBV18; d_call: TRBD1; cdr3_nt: TGTGCCAGCTCTGGTGTAACCGGGACAGGGACCTACGAGCAGTACTTC; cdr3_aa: CASSGVTGTGTYEQYF
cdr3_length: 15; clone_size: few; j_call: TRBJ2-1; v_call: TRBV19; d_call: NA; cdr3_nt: TGTGCCAGTAGTCCCAGGGTGGTCACCTACAATGAGCAGTTCTTC; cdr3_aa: CASSPRVVTYNEQFF
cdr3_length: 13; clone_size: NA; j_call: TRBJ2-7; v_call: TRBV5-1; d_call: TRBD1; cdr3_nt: TGCGCCAGCGGCACAGGGGGTTTGAACGAGCAGTACTTC; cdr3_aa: CASGTGGLNEQYF
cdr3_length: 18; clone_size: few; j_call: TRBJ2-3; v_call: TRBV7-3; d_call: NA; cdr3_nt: TGTGCCAGCAGCTTAAGCCCCACTAGCTTGACCCGCACAGATACGCAGTATTTT; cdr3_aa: CASSLSPTSLTRTDTQYF
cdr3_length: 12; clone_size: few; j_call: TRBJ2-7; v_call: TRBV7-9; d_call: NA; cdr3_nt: TGTGCCAGCAGCTTAAACCCCTACGAGCAGTACTTC; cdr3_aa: CASSLNPYEQYF
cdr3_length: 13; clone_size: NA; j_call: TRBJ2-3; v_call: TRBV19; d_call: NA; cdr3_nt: TGTGCCAGTAGGATGGTTGGCACAGATACGCAGTATTTT; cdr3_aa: CASRMVGTDTQYF
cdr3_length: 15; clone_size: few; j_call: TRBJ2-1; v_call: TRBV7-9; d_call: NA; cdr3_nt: TGTGCCAGCAGCTTCCAGGCGGTAACCTACAATGAGCAGTTCTTC; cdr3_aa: CASSFQAVTYNEQFF